This T cell receptor beta chain was sequenced during a study of blood T cell repertoires in COVID-19. In the source study's methods: Reference gene primers were amplified, and this amplification served to estimate nucleated cell counts. Using immunoSEQ multiplex PCR, the repertoire was profiled, and TCRdb retains in-frame clones only, with some absent. D and trimming come from the DNA, and the V and J calls and clone size come from that table. The data contain around 400,000 clones, more than 70% of them seen just once; the ten biggest clones take up 1.4%. There are 16 residues in the CDR3. With V trimmed by 0 bases and J by 9 bases, 15 bases remained unmatched.

The TCR sequence derives from a woman between 18 and 29 years old who had been exposed to COVID-19. The sequenced material came from PBMCs or T cells enriched from blood (not recorded which). The chain employs TRBV5-3 and TRBJ2-7; TRBD2 matches 7 bases. TRBV5-3 is an ORF; its function is uncertain. CDR3 sequence (DNA): TGTGCCAGAAGCTTGGTTCAAGCGGGGCCCCCCTCTGGGCAGTACTTC. This sequence encodes CARSLVQAGPPSGQYF.